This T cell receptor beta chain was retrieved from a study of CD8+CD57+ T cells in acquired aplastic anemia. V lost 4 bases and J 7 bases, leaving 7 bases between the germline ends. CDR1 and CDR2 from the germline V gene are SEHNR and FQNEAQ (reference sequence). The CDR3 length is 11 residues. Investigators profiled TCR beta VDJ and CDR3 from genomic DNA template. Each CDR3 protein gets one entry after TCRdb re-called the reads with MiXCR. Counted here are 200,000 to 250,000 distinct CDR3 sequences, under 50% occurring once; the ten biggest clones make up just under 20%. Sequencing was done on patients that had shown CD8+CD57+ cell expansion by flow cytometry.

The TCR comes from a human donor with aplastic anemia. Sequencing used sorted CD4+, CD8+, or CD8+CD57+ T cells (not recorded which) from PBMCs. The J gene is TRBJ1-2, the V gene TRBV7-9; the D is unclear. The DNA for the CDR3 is TGTGCCAGCAGCTCCCTCAGTGGCTACACCTTC. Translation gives CASSSLSGYTF.